In this sample, the clone carrying this T cell receptor (beta chain) turned up many times. Its antigen is as yet unknown. This entry comes from a study of naive and memory T cell subsets. Study-level points and caveats: Reportedly, tuberculin skin test sites gave far more TCRs than other biopsies.

Ligated cDNA underwent four rounds of PCR with nested alpha and beta constant region primers and SP2. Blood and skin TCR RNA was reverse transcribed with alpha and beta constant primers. TCRdb reprocessed the UMI-ligation and nested PCR reads with MiXCR, giving one entry per CDR3 protein. Among over 11,000 distinct CDR3 sequences, more than 4.5% were seen once, and the ten largest hold around 8%. Treatment described: skin biopsy from PPD injection site in Mantoux-positive individual. A UMI-containing oligonucleotide was joined by 3' ligation to the TCR cDNA template. Tuberculin skin test biopsies were taken where PPD was injected in Mantoux-positive people. Cells were not sorted; total RNA input targeted about 1 to 1000 ng. The germline gives CDR1 SGHAT, CDR2 FQDESV (reference sequence). V was clipped by 3 bases and J by 3 bases; unmatched bases: 4. The CDR3 contains 14 residues.

The starting material was skin, obtained from a tuberculin skin test site. This TCR was recovered from an adult in good health. The chain is built from TRBV11-1 and TRBJ2-7, with TRBD2 matching over 8 bases. The CDR3 reads CASSFGTRGYEQYF. Written as DNA, the CDR3 is TGTGCCAGCAGCTTCGGGACTAGGGGCTACGAGCAGTACTTC.